These T cell receptor beta chains were read from a single sample in a study of human T cells and chemical hapten exposure. Using its own MiXCR run on the RACE reads, TCRdb lists one record per CDR3 protein. The sample comprises around 99,000 distinct CDR3 sequences, roughly an eighth of which are singletons, and approximately 2% rests with the top ten. The specimen was whole blood, collected in connection with sensitization to the hapten diphenylcyclopropenone (DPC). The receptors come from a woman between 35 and 50 years old with alopecia areata. Some clones in this sample may be carry-over from other donors' samples. Both conserved end residues are part of each CDR3.

j_call v_call cdr3_aa
TRBJ1-5 TRBV6-6 CASSYRVGQGNQPQHF
TRBJ2-5 TRBV30 CACRLAGETQYF
TRBJ2-7 TRBV7-8 CASSFQPRDRAEQYF
TRBJ1-2 TRBV6-6 CASRGQGDGYTF
TRBJ2-5 TRBV28 CASSLETGGKETQYF
TRBJ1-1 TRBV6-5 CASSYNGENTEAFF
TRBJ2-7 TRBV18 CASSPPFLAPGASYEQYF
TRBJ2-3 TRBV20-1 CSAPVGGTDTQYF
TRBJ2-7 TRBV28 CASSLVHGFYEQYF
TRBJ1-5 TRBV28 CASSALWVLNQPQHF
TRBJ2-3 TRBV19 CASSIGGLGTDTQYF
TRBJ2-7 TRBV30 CAWSVSYYEQYF
TRBJ1-1 TRBV19 CTSTFGTVNTEALF
TRBJ2-2 TRBV20-1 CSASGPNTGELFF
TRBJ2-1 TRBV16 CASSQSSGGGWFF
TRBJ1-6 TRBV5-1 CASSPGTGVNSPLHF
TRBJ1-1 TRBV27 CASSLGGEAFF
TRBJ2-1 TRBV7-2 CASSLGGGSVSYNEQFF
TRBJ2-1 TRBV30 CAWSRTGNNEQFF
TRBJ1-1 TRBV27 CASRQGRLTEAFF
TRBJ2-5 TRBV29-1 CSVEYATAAPQYF
TRBJ1-2 TRBV6-2/TRBV6-3 CASNTNSRRHAPRLGYTF
TRBJ2-7 TRBV27 CASSLGNRPYEQYF
TRBJ1-2 TRBV5-4 CASSSNSYGYTF
TRBJ1-6 TRBV28 CASSLPPDSPLHF
TRBJ2-3 TRBV6-5 CASRMGGRKGNSRTDTQYF
TRBJ2-3 TRBV2 CATLGRHRADTQYF
TRBJ2-3 TRBV9 CASSVDTGDGSDTQYF
TRBJ2-1 TRBV9 CASSTPAGNNEQFF
TRBJ2-4 TRBV20-1 CSARDRVGGDIQYF
TRBJ1-1 TRBV4-3 CASSADRGTEAFF
TRBJ2-7 TRBV28 CASSLSPLAPGHEQYF
TRBJ2-7 TRBV6-6 CASSTGGRGYEQYF
TRBJ2-3 TRBV12-3/TRBV12-4 CASRGGLYNEYF
TRBJ2-1 TRBV12-3/TRBV12-4 CATAKALGTNEQFF
TRBJ2-3 TRBV12-3/TRBV12-4 CASSFRSSGSPADTQYF
TRBJ2-1 TRBV14 CASSPPGDSAYNEQFF
TRBJ1-6 TRBV28 CAGSGQGKSPLHF